These T cell receptor beta chains were read from a single sample in a study of blood T cell repertoires in COVID-19. Only in-frame clones appear in the TCRdb table, and some are missing; sequencing was by immunoSEQ multiplex PCR. The sample holds over 130,000 clones, approximately 90% seen once. Sequenced material: peripheral blood. The receptors were gathered from a human donor in a cohort sampled during active COVID-19. Each CDR3 is given with its conserved first and last residue. D genes are given only for firm matches. For some rows the clone size is stated as once, few or many, or as a class when expanded; others skip it.

clone size: .; D gene: TRBD1; V gene: TRBV19; J gene: TRBJ1-3; CDR3 DNA: TGTGCCAGTAGTATTCGACAGGGACCCTCTGGAAACACCATATATTTT; CDR3 protein: CASSIRQGPSGNTIYF
clone size: .; D gene: TRBD1; V gene: TRBV6-2/TRBV6-3; J gene: TRBJ2-7; CDR3 DNA: TGTGCCAGCAGTTACCCGTCGACAGGGGGTCAGAACGAGCAGTACTTC; CDR3 protein: CASSYPSTGGQNEQYF
clone size: .; D gene: TRBD1; V gene: TRBV18; J gene: TRBJ2-3; CDR3 DNA: TGTGCCAGCTCACCACCAGGGGGCGCAGATACGCAGTATTTT; CDR3 protein: CASSPPGGADTQYF
clone size: .; D gene: .; V gene: TRBV9; J gene: TRBJ2-7; CDR3 DNA: TGTGCCAGCAGCGGGGGGGACGGGACCTACGAGCAGTACTTC; CDR3 protein: CASSGGDGTYEQYF
clone size: .; D gene: .; V gene: TRBV29-1; J gene: TRBJ1-2; CDR3 DNA: TGCAGCGTTGAAGTGGGGCGGGGAGCGGGCTACACCTTC; CDR3 protein: CSVEVGRGAGYTF
clone size: .; D gene: TRBD1; V gene: TRBV5-5; J gene: TRBJ2-2; CDR3 DNA: TGTGCCAGCAGCTGGGGACAGACGAACACCGGGGAGCTGTTTTTT; CDR3 protein: CASSWGQTNTGELFF
clone size: .; D gene: .; V gene: TRBV20-1; J gene: TRBJ2-1; CDR3 DNA: TGCAGTGCTAGTCGGTCGTACAATGAGCAGTTCTTC; CDR3 protein: CSASRSYNEQFF
clone size: .; D gene: .; V gene: TRBV4-1; J gene: TRBJ2-1; CDR3 DNA: TGCGCCAGCAGCCAAGATAGCTGGCGCGAGCAGTTCTTC; CDR3 protein: CASSQDSWREQFF
clone size: .; D gene: TRBD2; V gene: TRBV9; J gene: TRBJ2-3; CDR3 DNA: TGTGCCAGCAGCTTTTCCCGGACTAGCGCGGATACGCAGTATTTT; CDR3 protein: CASSFSRTSADTQYF
clone size: few; D gene: .; V gene: TRBV4-3; J gene: TRBJ2-7; CDR3 DNA: TGCGCCAGCAGCCAAGAGAGTGGACTGTTCTACGAGCAGTACTTC; CDR3 protein: CASSQESGLFYEQYF
clone size: .; D gene: .; V gene: TRBV19; J gene: TRBJ1-5; CDR3 DNA: TGTGCCAGTAGTTGGACCAGAAGGGAGAATCAGCCCCAGCATTTT; CDR3 protein: CASSWTRRENQPQHF
clone size: .; D gene: .; V gene: TRBV21-1; J gene: TRBJ2-7; CDR3 DNA: TGTGCCAGCTGGAGCCCGTGGGCCGCCACGGGGGAGCAGTACTTC; CDR3 protein: CASWSPWAATGEQYF
clone size: .; D gene: TRBD1; V gene: TRBV29-1; J gene: TRBJ1-3; CDR3 DNA: TGCAGCGTTGGGTTTGGACAGGGAGGATCTGGAAACACCATATATTTT; CDR3 protein: CSVGFGQGGSGNTIYF
clone size: .; D gene: TRBD2; V gene: TRBV7-3; J gene: TRBJ2-1; CDR3 DNA: TGTGCCAGCAGCTTAAGGAGTCGGGCGGGGGGCCGCTACAATGAGCAGTTCTTC; CDR3 protein: CASSLRSRAGGRYNEQFF
clone size: .; D gene: .; V gene: TRBV18; J gene: TRBJ2-7; CDR3 DNA: TGTGCCAGCTCACCCAGAGGTATCTACGAGCAGTACTTC; CDR3 protein: CASSPRGIYEQYF
clone size: .; D gene: TRBD1; V gene: TRBV7-9; J gene: TRBJ1-5; CDR3 DNA: TGTGCCAGCAGCTCCGGACAGGGTATCAATCAGCCCCAGCATTTT; CDR3 protein: CASSSGQGINQPQHF
clone size: once; D gene: TRBD2; V gene: TRBV2; J gene: TRBJ2-7; CDR3 DNA: TGTGCCAGCAGTGCGCCCCAAAGCGGGGGGCCCTCCTACGAGCAGTACTTC; CDR3 protein: CASSAPQSGGPSYEQYF
clone size: .; D gene: TRBD1; V gene: TRBV4-1; J gene: TRBJ2-7; CDR3 DNA: TGCGCCAGCAGCCCCGGACAGGGAGGCTACGAGCAGTACTTC; CDR3 protein: CASSPGQGGYEQYF
clone size: .; D gene: TRBD1; V gene: TRBV3-1/TRBV3-2; J gene: TRBJ2-4; CDR3 DNA: TGTGCCAGCAGCTACCGACAGGGTTGGGGAAACATTCAGTACTTC; CDR3 protein: CASSYRQGWGNIQYF
clone size: once; D gene: .; V gene: TRBV11-2; J gene: TRBJ2-5; CDR3 DNA: TGTGCCAGCAGCTTATACCTAGCTCAAGAGACCCAGTACTTC; CDR3 protein: CASSLYLAQETQYF
clone size: .; D gene: TRBD1; V gene: TRBV5-1; J gene: TRBJ1-1; CDR3 DNA: TGCGCCAGCAGCTTAGGGACAGCGAACACTGAAGCTTTCTTT; CDR3 protein: CASSLGTANTEAFF
clone size: .; D gene: .; V gene: TRBV18; J gene: TRBJ1-6; CDR3 DNA: TGTGCCAGCTCACCACGGGGGGGCCGAGGGTCACCCCTCCACTTT; CDR3 protein: CASSPRGGRGSPLHF
clone size: .; D gene: .; V gene: TRBV4-3; J gene: TRBJ2-3; CDR3 DNA: TGCGCCAGCAGCCAAGATGTGGGGGGTGTCGCAGATACGCAGTATTTT; CDR3 protein: CASSQDVGGVADTQYF
clone size: .; D gene: .; V gene: TRBV18; J gene: TRBJ1-4; CDR3 DNA: TGTGCCAGCTCACCCCGGGTCACTAATGAAAAACTGTTTTTT; CDR3 protein: CASSPRVTNEKLFF
clone size: .; D gene: TRBD1; V gene: TRBV19; J gene: TRBJ2-2; CDR3 DNA: TGTGCCAGTAGTATAGCAGGGGGCGGCACCGGGGAGCTGTTTTTT; CDR3 protein: CASSIAGGGTGELFF
clone size: .; D gene: TRBD1; V gene: TRBV4-1; J gene: TRBJ2-7; CDR3 DNA: TGCGCCAGCAGCCAAGAAAGGGACAGGGTCCGGGAGCAGTACTTC; CDR3 protein: CASSQERDRVREQYF
clone size: .; D gene: .; V gene: TRBV7-3; J gene: TRBJ2-3; CDR3 DNA: TGTGCCAGCAGTTCTGGACTTCTTAGCACAGATACGCAGTATTTT; CDR3 protein: CASSSGLLSTDTQYF
clone size: .; D gene: .; V gene: TRBV28; J gene: TRBJ1-1; CDR3 DNA: TGTGCCAGCAGTTTTACAGGGAGGAACACTGAAGCTTTCTTT; CDR3 protein: CASSFTGRNTEAFF
clone size: .; D gene: .; V gene: TRBV28; J gene: TRBJ2-2; CDR3 DNA: TGTGCCAGCAGTGTCCAGGGGCACACCGGGGAGCTGTTTTTT; CDR3 protein: CASSVQGHTGELFF
clone size: .; D gene: .; V gene: TRBV5-6; J gene: TRBJ1-6; CDR3 DNA: TGTGCCAGCAGCTTGGGTCAGGGGAATTCACCCCTCCACTTT; CDR3 protein: CASSLGQGNSPLHF
clone size: .; D gene: TRBD2; V gene: TRBV27; J gene: TRBJ2-1; CDR3 DNA: TGTGCCAGCAGTCATCGACTAGCGGGGGCCCGAATGTTGGATGAGCAGTTCTTC; CDR3 protein: CASSHRLAGARMLDEQFF